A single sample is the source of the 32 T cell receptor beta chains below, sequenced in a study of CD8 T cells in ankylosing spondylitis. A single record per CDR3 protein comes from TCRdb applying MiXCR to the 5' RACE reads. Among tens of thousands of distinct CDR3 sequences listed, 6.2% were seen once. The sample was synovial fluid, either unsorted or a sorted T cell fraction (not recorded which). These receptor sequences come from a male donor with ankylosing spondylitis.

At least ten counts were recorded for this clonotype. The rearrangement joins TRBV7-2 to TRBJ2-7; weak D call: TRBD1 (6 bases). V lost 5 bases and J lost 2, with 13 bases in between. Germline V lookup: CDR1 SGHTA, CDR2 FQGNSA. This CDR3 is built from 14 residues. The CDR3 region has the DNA TGTGCCAGCAGCCAGGGGACCATCCCCTACGAGCAGTACTTC. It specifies CASSQGTIPYEQYF.

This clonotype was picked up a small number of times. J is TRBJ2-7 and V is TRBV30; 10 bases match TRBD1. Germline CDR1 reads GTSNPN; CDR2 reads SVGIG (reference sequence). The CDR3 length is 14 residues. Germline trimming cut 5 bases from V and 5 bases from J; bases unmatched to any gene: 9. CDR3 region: CAWEPGQGGDEQYF. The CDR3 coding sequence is TGTGCCTGGGAACCCGGACAGGGGGGCGACGAGCAGTACTTC.

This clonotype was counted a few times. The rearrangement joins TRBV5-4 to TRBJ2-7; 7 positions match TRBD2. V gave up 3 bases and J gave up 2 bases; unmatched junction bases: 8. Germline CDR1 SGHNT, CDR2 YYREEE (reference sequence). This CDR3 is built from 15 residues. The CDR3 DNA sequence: TGTGCCAGCAGCTCCTCCGGGACTACGGCCTACGAGCAGTACTTC. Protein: CASSSSGTTAYEQYF.

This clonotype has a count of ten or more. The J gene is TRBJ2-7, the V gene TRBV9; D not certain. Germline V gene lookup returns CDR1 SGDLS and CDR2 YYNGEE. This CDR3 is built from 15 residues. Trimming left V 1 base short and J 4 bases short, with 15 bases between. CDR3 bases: TGTGCCAGCAGCGTAAGGGTGGTGGCAAAATACGAGCAGTACTTC. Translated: CASSVRVVAKYEQYF.

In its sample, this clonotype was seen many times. CDR3 region: CASSKAWSETKNIQYF. The CDR3 DNA reads as TGTGCCAGCAGCAAAGCCTGGAGTGAGACCAAAAACATTCAGTACTTC. The chain carries TRBV21-1 and TRBJ2-4. TRBV21-1 is listed as a pseudogene. CDR3 length equals 16 residues.

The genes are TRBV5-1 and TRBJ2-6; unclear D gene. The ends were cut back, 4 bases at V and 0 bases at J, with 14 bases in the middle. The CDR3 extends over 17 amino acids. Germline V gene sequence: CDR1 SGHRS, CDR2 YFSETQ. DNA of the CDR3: TGCGCCAGCAGCCGGACCCGACTCGACTCTGGGGCCAACGTCCTGACTTTC. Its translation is CASSRTRLDSGANVLTF.

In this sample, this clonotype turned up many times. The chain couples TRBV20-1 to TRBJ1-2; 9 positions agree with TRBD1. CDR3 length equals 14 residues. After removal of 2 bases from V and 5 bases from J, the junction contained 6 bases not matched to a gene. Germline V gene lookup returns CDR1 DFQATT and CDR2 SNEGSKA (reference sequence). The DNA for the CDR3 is TGCAGTGCTAGACGCGGGACAGGGAATTATGGCTACACCTTC. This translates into CSARRGTGNYGYTF.

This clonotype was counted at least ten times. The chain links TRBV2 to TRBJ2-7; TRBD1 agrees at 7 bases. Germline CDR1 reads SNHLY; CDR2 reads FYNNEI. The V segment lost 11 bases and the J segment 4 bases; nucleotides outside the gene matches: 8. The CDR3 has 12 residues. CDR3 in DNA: TGTGCCGGATGTTCGACAGGGTACGAGCAGTACTTC. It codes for CAGCSTGYEQYF. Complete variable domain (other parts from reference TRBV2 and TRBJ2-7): EPEVTQTPSHQVTQMGQEVILRCVPISNHLYFYWYRQILGQKVEFLVSFYNNEISEKSEIFDDQFSVERPDGSNFTLKIRSTKLEDSAMYFCAGCSTGYEQYFGPGTRLTVT.

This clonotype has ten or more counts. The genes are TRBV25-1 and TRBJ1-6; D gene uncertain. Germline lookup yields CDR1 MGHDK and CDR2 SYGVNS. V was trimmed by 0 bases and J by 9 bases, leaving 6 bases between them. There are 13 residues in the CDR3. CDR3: CASSEYDPSPLHF. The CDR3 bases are TGTGCCAGCAGTGAATATGATCCTTCACCCCTCCACTTT.

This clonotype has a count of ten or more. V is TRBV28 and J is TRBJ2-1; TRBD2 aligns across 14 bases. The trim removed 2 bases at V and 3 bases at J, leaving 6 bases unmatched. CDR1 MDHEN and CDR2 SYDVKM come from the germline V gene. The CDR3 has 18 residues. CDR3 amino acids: CASSLTFGLAGGYNEQFF. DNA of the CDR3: TGTGCCAGCAGTTTAACCTTCGGACTAGCGGGAGGCTACAATGAGCAGTTCTTC.

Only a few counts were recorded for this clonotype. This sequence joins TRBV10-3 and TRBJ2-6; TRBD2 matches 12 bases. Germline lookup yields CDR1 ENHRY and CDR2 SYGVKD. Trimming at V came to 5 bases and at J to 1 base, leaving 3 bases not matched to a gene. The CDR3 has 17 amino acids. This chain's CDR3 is CAISSTSGRSGANVLTF. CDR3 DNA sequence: TGTGCCATCAGTTCGACTAGCGGGAGATCTGGGGCCAACGTCCTGACTTTC.

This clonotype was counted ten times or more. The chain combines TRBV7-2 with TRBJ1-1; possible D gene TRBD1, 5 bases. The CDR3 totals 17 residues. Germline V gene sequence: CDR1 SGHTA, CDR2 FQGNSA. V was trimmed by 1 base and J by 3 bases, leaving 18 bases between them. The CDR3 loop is CASSLGGGWVIDTEAFF. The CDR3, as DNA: TGTGCCAGCAGCTTAGGGGGGGGTTGGGTAATAGACACTGAAGCTTTCTTT.

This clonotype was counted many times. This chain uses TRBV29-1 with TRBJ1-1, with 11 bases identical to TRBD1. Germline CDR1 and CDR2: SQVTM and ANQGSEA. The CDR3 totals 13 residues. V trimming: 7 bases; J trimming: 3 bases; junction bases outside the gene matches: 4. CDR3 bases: TGCAGCGGTCGGACAGGGGGCCACACTGAAGCTTTCTTT. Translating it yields CSGRTGGHTEAFF.

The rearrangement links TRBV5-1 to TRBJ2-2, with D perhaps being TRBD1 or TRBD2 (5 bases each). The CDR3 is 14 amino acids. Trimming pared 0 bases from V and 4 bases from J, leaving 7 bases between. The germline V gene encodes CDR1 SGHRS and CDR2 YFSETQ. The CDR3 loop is CASSLAGTTGELFF. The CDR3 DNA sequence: TGCGCCAGCAGCTTGGCCGGGACCACCGGGGAGCTGTTTTTT.

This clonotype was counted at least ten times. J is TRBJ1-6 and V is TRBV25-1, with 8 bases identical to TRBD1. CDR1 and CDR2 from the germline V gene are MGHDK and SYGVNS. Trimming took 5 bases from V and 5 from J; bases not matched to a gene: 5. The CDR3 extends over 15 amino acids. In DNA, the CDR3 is TGTGCCAGCAGTAAGCCGGGACAGGATAATTCACCCCTCCACTTT. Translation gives CASSKPGQDNSPLHF.

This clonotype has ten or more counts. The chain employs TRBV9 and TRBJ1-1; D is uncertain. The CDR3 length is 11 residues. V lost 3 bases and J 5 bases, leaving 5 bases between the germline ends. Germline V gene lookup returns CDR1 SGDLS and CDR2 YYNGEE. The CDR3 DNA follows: TGTGCCAGCAGCGGAGGTACTGAAGCTTTCTTT. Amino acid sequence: CASSGGTEAFF.

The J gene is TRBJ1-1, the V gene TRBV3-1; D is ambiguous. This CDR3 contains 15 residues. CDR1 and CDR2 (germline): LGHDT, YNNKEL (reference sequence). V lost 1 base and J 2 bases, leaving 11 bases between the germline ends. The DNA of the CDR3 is TGTGCCAGCAGCCAAGGTAAGGTACGCAACACTGAAGCTTTCTTT. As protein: CASSQGKVRNTEAFF.

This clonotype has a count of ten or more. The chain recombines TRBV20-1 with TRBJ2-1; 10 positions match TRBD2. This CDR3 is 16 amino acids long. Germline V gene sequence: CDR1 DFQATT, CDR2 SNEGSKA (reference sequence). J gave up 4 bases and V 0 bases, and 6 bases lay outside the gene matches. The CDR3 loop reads CSAREGELAGYNEQFF. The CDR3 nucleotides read TGCAGTGCTAGAGAGGGGGAACTAGCGGGATACAATGAGCAGTTCTTC.

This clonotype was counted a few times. The CDR3 DNA reads TGTGCCAGCGTCCGGACAGGGGGCTACACTGAAGCTTTCTTT. The encoded protein is CASVRTGGYTEAFF. V gene TRBV6-2 or TRBV6-3 combines with J gene TRBJ1-1, with TRBD1 identical over 11 bases. This CDR3 contains 14 residues. Germline-derived CDR1 and CDR2 are MNHEY and SVGEGT. V trimming: 8 bases; J trimming: 3 bases; junction bases outside the gene matches: 5.

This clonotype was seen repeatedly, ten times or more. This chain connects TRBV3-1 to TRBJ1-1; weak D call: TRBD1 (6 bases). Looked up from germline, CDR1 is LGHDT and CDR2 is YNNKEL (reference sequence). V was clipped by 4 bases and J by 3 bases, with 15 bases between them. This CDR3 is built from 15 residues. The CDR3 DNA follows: TGTGCCAGCAGCCCAATGGCAGGGGCTGACACTGAAGCTTTCTTT. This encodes CASSPMAGADTEAFF.

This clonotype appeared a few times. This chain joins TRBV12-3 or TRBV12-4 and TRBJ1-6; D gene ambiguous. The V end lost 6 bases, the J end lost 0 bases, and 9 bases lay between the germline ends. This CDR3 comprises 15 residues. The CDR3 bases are TGTGCCAGCAGCCGATGGACCTCCTATAATTCACCCCTCCACTTT. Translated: CASSRWTSYNSPLHF.

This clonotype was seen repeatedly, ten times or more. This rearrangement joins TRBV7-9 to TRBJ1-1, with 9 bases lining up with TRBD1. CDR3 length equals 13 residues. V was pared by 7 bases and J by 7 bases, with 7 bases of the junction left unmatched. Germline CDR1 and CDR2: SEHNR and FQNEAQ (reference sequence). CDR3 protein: CASILQGAGEAFF. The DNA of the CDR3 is TGTGCCAGCATCCTACAGGGGGCAGGTGAAGCTTTCTTT.

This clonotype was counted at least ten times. The CDR3 protein is CSVGRFGETQYF. The DNA for the CDR3 is TGCAGCGTGGGGCGGTTCGGGGAGACCCAGTACTTC. V and J are TRBV29-1 and TRBJ2-5, with D possibly being TRBD1 (5 bases). In germline, CDR1 is SQVTM, CDR2 ANQGSEA. Between the trimmed V and J ends, which lost 6 bases and 5 bases, there was a span of 13 bases. The CDR3 length is 12 residues.

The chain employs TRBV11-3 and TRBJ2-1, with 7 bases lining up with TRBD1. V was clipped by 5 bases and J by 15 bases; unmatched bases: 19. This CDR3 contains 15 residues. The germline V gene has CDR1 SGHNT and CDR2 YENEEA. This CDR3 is CASSPDRAWSVGAFF. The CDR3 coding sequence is TGTGCCAGCAGCCCCGACAGGGCGTGGAGCGTTGGGGCGTTCTTC.

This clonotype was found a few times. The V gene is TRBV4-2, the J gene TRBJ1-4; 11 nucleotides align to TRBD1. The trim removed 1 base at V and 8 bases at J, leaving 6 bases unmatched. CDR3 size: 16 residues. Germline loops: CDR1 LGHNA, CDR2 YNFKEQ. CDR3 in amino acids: CASSQGVGQGVEKLFF. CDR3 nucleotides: TGTGCCAGCAGCCAAGGAGTGGGACAGGGGGTCGAAAAACTGTTTTTT.

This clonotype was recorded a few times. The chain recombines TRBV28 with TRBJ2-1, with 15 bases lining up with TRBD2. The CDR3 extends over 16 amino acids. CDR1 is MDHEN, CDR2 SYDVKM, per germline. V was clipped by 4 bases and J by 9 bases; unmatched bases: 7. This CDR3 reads CASSSTGTSGRFEQFF. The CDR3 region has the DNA TGTGCCAGCAGTTCTACCGGGACTAGCGGGAGGTTTGAGCAGTTCTTC.

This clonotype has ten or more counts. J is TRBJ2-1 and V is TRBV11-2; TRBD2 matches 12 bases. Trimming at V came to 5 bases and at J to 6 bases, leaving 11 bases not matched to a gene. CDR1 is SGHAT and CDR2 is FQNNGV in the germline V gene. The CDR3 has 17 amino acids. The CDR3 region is CASSPSPGLAGLNEQFF. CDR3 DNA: TGTGCCAGCAGCCCTAGCCCCGGACTAGCGGGACTCAATGAGCAGTTCTTC. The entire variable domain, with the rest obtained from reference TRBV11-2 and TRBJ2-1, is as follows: EAGVAQSPRYKIIEKRQSVAFWCNPISGHATLYWYQQILGQGPKLLIQFQNNGVVDDSQLPKDRFSAERLKGVDSTLKIQPAKLEDSAVYLCASSPSPGLAGLNEQFFGPGTRLTVL.

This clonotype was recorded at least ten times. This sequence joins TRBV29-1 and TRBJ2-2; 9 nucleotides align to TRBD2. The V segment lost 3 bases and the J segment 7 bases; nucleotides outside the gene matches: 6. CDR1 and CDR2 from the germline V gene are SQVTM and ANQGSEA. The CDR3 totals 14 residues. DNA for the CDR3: TGCAGCGTTGACAGCGGGAGGCGGGGCGGGGAGCTGTTTTTT. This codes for CSVDSGRRGGELFF.

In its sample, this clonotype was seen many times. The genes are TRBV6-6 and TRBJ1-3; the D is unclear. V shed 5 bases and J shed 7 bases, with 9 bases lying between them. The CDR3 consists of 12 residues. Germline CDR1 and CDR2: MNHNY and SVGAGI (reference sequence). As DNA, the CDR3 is TGTGCCAGCAGTGACCCCGAGAACACCATATATTTT. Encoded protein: CASSDPENTIYF.

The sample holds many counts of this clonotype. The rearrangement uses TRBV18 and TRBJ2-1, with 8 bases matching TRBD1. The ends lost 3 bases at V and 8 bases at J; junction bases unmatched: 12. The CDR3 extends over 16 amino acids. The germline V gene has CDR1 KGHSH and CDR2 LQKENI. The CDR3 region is CASSPRGTGKRDEQFF. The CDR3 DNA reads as TGTGCCAGCTCACCTAGAGGGACAGGCAAACGAGATGAGCAGTTCTTC.

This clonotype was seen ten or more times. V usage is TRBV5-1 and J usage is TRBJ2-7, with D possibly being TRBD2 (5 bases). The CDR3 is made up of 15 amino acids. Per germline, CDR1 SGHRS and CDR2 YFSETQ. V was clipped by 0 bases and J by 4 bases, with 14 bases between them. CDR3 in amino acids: CASSLENPGEYEQYF. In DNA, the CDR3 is TGCGCCAGCAGCTTGGAAAACCCCGGGGAATACGAGCAGTACTTC.

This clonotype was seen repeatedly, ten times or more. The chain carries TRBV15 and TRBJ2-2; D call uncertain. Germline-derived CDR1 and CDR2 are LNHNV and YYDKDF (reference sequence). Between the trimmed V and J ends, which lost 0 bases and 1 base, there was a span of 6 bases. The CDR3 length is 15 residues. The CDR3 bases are TGTGCCACCAGCAGAGACTACATGAACACCGGGGAGCTGTTTTTT. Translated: CATSRDYMNTGELFF. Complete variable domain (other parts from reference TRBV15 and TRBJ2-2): DAMVIQNPRYQVTQFGKPVTLSCSQTLNHNVMYWYQQKSSQAPKLLFHYYDKDFNNEADTPDNFQSRRPNTSFCFLDIRSPGLGDTAMYLCATSRDYMNTGELFFGEGSRLTVL.